This T cell receptor (beta chain) was profiled in a study of cytomegalovirus exposure and HLA in healthy donors. General study results and limits: A later analysis associated approximately 17,000 TCR beta sequences with HLA alleles at a 0.05 false discovery rate.

It was with 60 Vbeta and 13 Jbeta primers that the PCR ran. Assay used: immunoSEQ multiplex PCR; TCRdb lists only in-frame clones, some missing. The sample carries under 250,000 clones, about 80% recorded once. This clone came up once. The antigen is undetermined. The CDR3 covers 14 residues. Per germline, CDR1 MDHEN and CDR2 SYDVKM. The J segment lost 10 bases and the V segment lost 1 base, leaving 7 bases of the junction unmatched. The receptor comes from a woman aged 50 to 60 in good health and CMV-seropositive. Sequenced material: PBMCs. This chain uses TRBV28 with TRBJ1-1; 9 nucleotides agree with TRBD1. The CDR3 protein is CASSLFLGTGIAFF. CDR3 nucleotide sequence: TGTGCCAGCAGTTTATTCCTCGGGACAGGGATAGCTTTCTTT.